This record concerns one T cell receptor (beta chain) sequence. This record belongs to a study of blood T cell repertoires in COVID-19. Study information: Spain, Italy and the United States supplied samples that represented acute and convalescent COVID-19. PBMCs, B-cell-depleted T cells, or T cells provided the cDNA or gDNA that made up the material.

In the original analysis: Nucleated cell counts were estimated from reference gene primer amplification. Profiling relied on immunoSEQ multiplex PCR, and the TCRdb table lists in-frame clones only, not all of them. V and J calls and clone size are as listed in that table; D and trimming were resolved from the DNA. The sample consists of about 36,000 clones, about three quarters of them appearing once. V was shortened by 3 bases and J by 2 bases, with 7 bases between the two germline ends. Germline lookup yields CDR1 KGHSY and CDR2 FQNENV. This CDR3 contains 13 residues. The chain carries TRBV16 and TRBJ1-2; D is unresolved. The clonotype was recovered from a man in his sixties with active COVID-19. The sequencing input was peripheral blood. CDR3 DNA: TGTGCCAGCAGCCAGGAGAGGAACTATGGCTACACCTTC. It encodes CASSQERNYGYTF.